Below are 16 T cell receptor beta chains sequenced from a single sample in a study of control samples from healthy donors and cancer patients (dated by TCRdb to 2018 to 2021). The library was built by means of the immunoSEQ multiplex PCR assay. Imported from immuneACCESS, the table was reduced by TCRdb to in-frame sequences with V and J called. These copies leave out some clones; in studies compared against another copy, an unresolved V gene accounts for under half, and the cause of the remainder is not known. This sample holds tens of thousands of clones; around 92% were observed only once. 4.5% to 7% of the sample goes to the ten largest clones. Source material: blood. The receptors come from a man aged 45-65 years in good health.

The chain carries TRBV10-3 and TRBJ2-1, with a tentative D call TRBD1 (7 bases). This CDR3 has 14 amino acids. Looked up from germline, CDR1 is ENHRY and CDR2 is SYGVKD. V was trimmed by 10 bases and J by 4 bases, leaving 17 bases between them. The CDR3 reads CATEGAGQYNEQFF. The CDR3 nucleotides read TGTGCCACCGAAGGGGCGGGACAGTACAATGAGCAGTTCTTC.

This chain links TRBV2 with TRBJ1-1; 7 nucleotides align to TRBD1. V was clipped by 5 bases and J by 2 bases; unmatched bases: 5. Looked up from germline, CDR1 is SNHLY and CDR2 is FYNNEI. The CDR3 loop spans 14 amino acids. The CDR3 coding sequence is TGTGCCAGCAGTTTGGGACAGCGAAACACTGAAGCTTTCTTT. This codes for CASSLGQRNTEAFF.

The chain employs TRBV5-4 and TRBJ1-1; no clear D gene. This CDR3 comprises 14 residues. Germline-derived CDR1 and CDR2 are SGHNT and YYREEE (reference sequence). V was trimmed by 4 bases and J by 4 bases, leaving 14 bases between them. The CDR3 DNA follows: TGTGCCAGCAGCCCGCGAACAGAGGTCACTGAAGCTTTCTTT. It encodes CASSPRTEVTEAFF.

This chain links TRBV2 with TRBJ2-5; 10 positions match TRBD2. The germline V gene has CDR1 SNHLY and CDR2 FYNNEI. Trimming cost V 3 bases and J 3 bases; bases outside gene matches: 7. There are 16 residues in the CDR3. CDR3 nucleotide sequence: TGTGCCAGCAGTGACCCCGGACTAGCGGTTAAAGAGACCCAGTACTTC. Translation gives CASSDPGLAVKETQYF.

The chain has TRBV15 and TRBJ2-2; D assignment may be TRBD1 or TRBD2 (5 bases each). Germline CDR1 and CDR2: LNHNV and YYDKDF (reference sequence). This CDR3 region has 17 residues. The V end was cut by 0 bases, the J end by 0 bases, with 11 bases between. The CDR3 reads CATSRERDAANTGELFF. For the CDR3, the DNA is TGTGCCACCAGCAGAGAAAGGGACGCCGCGAACACCGGGGAGCTGTTTTTT.

This chain joins TRBV10-2 and TRBJ1-3; a weak D match, TRBD1 (5 bases). There are 17 residues in the CDR3. Trimming left V 4 bases short and J 1 base short, with 17 bases between. Per the germline V gene, CDR1 is WSHSY and CDR2 is SAAADI. The DNA of the CDR3 is TGCGCCAGCAGTGGGGGTTGGACAAGAAGTTCTGGAAACACCATATATTTT. The encoded protein is CASSGGWTRSSGNTIYF.

This chain joins TRBV30 and TRBJ1-2, with D maybe TRBD1 (6 bases). CDR1 and CDR2 from the germline V gene are GTSNPN and SVGIG (reference sequence). This CDR3 has 11 amino acids. Trimming cost V 4 bases and J 4 bases, with 7 bases left between them. CDR3 DNA sequence: TGTGCCTGGACGGACAGCTATGGCTACACCTTC. Its protein product is CAWTDSYGYTF.

This clone showed up just a few times. V usage is TRBV5-4 and J usage is TRBJ2-7; 10 positions agree with TRBD1. The CDR3 has 15 amino acids. Germline V gene sequence: CDR1 SGHNT, CDR2 YYREEE (reference sequence). V lost 4 bases to trimming and J lost 4 bases; unmatched junction nucleotides: 8. The CDR3 DNA is TGTGCCAGCAGCAGACTGACAGGGGGCAGGTACGAGCAGTACTTC. As protein: CASSRLTGGRYEQYF. The complete variable domain, with remaining parts taken from reference TRBV5-4 and TRBJ2-7, reads ETGVTQSPTHLIKTRGQQVTLRCSSQSGHNTVSWYQQALGQGPQFIFQYYREEENGRGNFPPRFSGLQFPNYSSELNVNALELDDSALYLCASSRLTGGRYEQYFGPGTRLTVT.

This chain connects TRBV19 to TRBJ2-2; possible D gene TRBD2, 6 bases. V was shortened by 3 bases and J by 4 bases, with 12 bases between the two germline ends. The CDR3 is 15 amino acids. Germline-derived CDR1 and CDR2 are LNHDA and SQIVND (reference sequence). The CDR3 sequence is CASSIGGLSTGELFF. The DNA for the CDR3 is TGTGCCAGTAGTATTGGAGGGCTGAGCACCGGGGAGCTGTTTTTT.

This clone was detected once. The chain links TRBV7-9 to TRBJ2-1, with TRBD2 identical over 14 bases. CDR1 and CDR2 from the germline V gene are SEHNR and FQNEAQ (reference sequence). V lost 5 bases to trimming and J lost 0 bases; unmatched junction nucleotides: 9. CDR3 size: 19 residues. The CDR3 coding sequence is TGTGCCAGCAGCCCCGGGACTAGCGGGGGTCAAAGCTCCTACAATGAGCAGTTCTTC. It yields the protein CASSPGTSGGQSSYNEQFF.

This chain connects TRBV13 to TRBJ2-7; TRBD1 matches at 7 bases. Per germline, CDR1 PRHDT and CDR2 FYEKMQ (reference sequence). The CDR3 is made up of 14 amino acids. J gave up 0 bases and V 5 bases, and 4 bases lay outside the gene matches. CDR3 sequence reads: CASSQGGSSYEQYF. In nucleotides, the CDR3 is TGTGCCAGCAGCCAAGGGGGCAGCTCCTACGAGCAGTACTTC.

The gene calls are TRBV19 and TRBJ1-1, with D possibly matching TRBD1 (5 bases). Germline V gives CDR1 LNHDA, CDR2 SQIVND (reference sequence). This CDR3 has 14 residues. V shed 6 bases and J shed 1 base, with 12 bases lying between them. This CDR3 is CASRKRGANTEAFF. The CDR3 DNA reads TGTGCCAGTAGGAAACGTGGGGCGAACACTGAAGCTTTCTTT.

The rearrangement joins TRBV10-2 to TRBJ1-2; D is unclear. Germline loops: CDR1 WSHSY, CDR2 SAAADI. The CDR3 loop spans 13 amino acids. Between the trimmed V and J ends, which lost 6 bases and 4 bases, there was a span of 12 bases. The DNA of the CDR3 is TGCGCCAGCAGCGACGGCACTACCTATGGCTACACCTTC. Its translation is CASSDGTTYGYTF.

The chain has TRBV24-1 and TRBJ1-4; D gene ambiguous. Trimming took 5 bases from V and 8 from J, leaving 8 bases between them. Germline CDR1 KGHDR, CDR2 SFDVKD. The CDR3 consists of 12 residues. The CDR3: CATSARGEKLFF. The CDR3 nucleotides read TGTGCCACCAGTGCCAGAGGAGAAAAACTGTTTTTT.

J is TRBJ2-1 and V is TRBV5-1; the D gene is possibly TRBD1 (5 bases). This CDR3 is built from 14 residues. Germline lookup yields CDR1 SGHRS and CDR2 YFSETQ. The V and J ends lost 4 bases and 10 bases respectively, with 18 bases between them. This CDR3 reads CASSGLGPSGEQFF. The CDR3 DNA reads TGCGCCAGCAGCGGGCTAGGACCCTCAGGGGAGCAGTTCTTC.

The rearrangement uses TRBV5-8 and TRBJ2-1; maybe TRBD2 (5 bases). V lost 2 bases and J 4 bases, leaving 22 bases between the germline ends. Germline V lookup: CDR1 SGHTS, CDR2 YDEGEE. This CDR3 contains 18 residues. CDR3 in DNA: TGTGCCAGCAGCTTTCCACGCCGGGGATTAGCGCAATACAATGAGCAGTTCTTC. It encodes CASSFPRRGLAQYNEQFF.